Shown below are 8 T cell receptor beta chains from a single sample sequenced in a study of blood T cell repertoires in COVID-19. Here immunoSEQ multiplex PCR was the method, and the copy in TCRdb shows in-frame clones only, minus some. Among around 37,000 clones listed, 65% to 75% were seen once. Sequencing used peripheral blood. The receptors come from a man between 65 and 80 years old with COVID-19, enrolled during active disease.

This clone was observed a single time. The CDR3 loop reads CASSESGGLTGELFF. The CDR3 DNA reads TGCGCCAGCAGTGAGTCGGGAGGACTCACCGGGGAGCTGTTTTTT. V usage is TRBV10-2 and J usage is TRBJ2-2; TRBD2 might be the D (6 bases). Between the trimmed V and J ends, which lost 0 bases and 4 bases, there was a span of 9 bases. This CDR3 has 15 amino acids. Germline V gives CDR1 WSHSY, CDR2 SAAADI.

The genes are TRBV6-1 and TRBJ1-2; no definite D call. The length of the CDR3 is 13 residues. Germline CDR1 MNHNS, CDR2 SASEGT. The V end lost 3 bases, the J end lost 4 bases, and 9 bases lay between the germline ends. The CDR3 DNA is TGTGCCAGCAGTGAGGCGGGGAGCTATGGCTACACCTTC. It is translated as CASSEAGSYGYTF.

This clone has a single count. V is TRBV5-4 and J is TRBJ1-2, with no clear D. Germline V lookup: CDR1 SGHNT, CDR2 YYREEE (reference sequence). The CDR3 spans 15 residues. V lost 4 bases and J lost 0, with 13 bases in between. CDR3 sequence: CASSPGGTSNYGYTF. In nucleotides, the CDR3 is TGTGCCAGCAGCCCCGGAGGCACGTCTAACTATGGCTACACCTTC.

The chain carries TRBV10-3 and TRBJ2-2; tentative D call: TRBD2 (5 bases). Looked up from germline, CDR1 is ENHRY and CDR2 is SYGVKD. Trimming shortened V by 10 bases and J by 7 bases, and 10 bases separated the two germline ends. This CDR3 has 11 residues. CDR3: CATERDGELFF. CDR3 in DNA: TGTGCCACCGAACGGGACGGGGAGCTGTTTTTT.

This chain connects TRBV15 to TRBJ1-5; D may be TRBD1 (5 bases). The germline CDR1 and CDR2 sequences are LNHNV and YYDKDF (reference sequence). This CDR3 has 16 amino acids. The germline V and J ends were trimmed by 6 bases and 3 bases, with 18 bases remaining between them. The CDR3 DNA is TGTGCCACCAGGGGCGCTGGGGAAGGACACAATCAGCCCCAGCATTTT. Protein product: CATRGAGEGHNQPQHF.

V gene TRBV28 combines with J gene TRBJ1-5; D unresolved. The V gene's germline CDR1 is MDHEN and CDR2 SYDVKM. The V and J ends lost 1 base and 2 bases respectively, with 6 bases between them. This CDR3 comprises 14 residues. This chain's CDR3 is CASSLSSGNQPQHF. The CDR3 DNA follows: TGTGCCAGCAGTTTATCCAGCGGCAATCAGCCCCAGCATTTT.

A few counts support this clone. The chain couples TRBV28 to TRBJ1-2; possibly TRBD1 for D (6 bases). Per germline, CDR1 MDHEN and CDR2 SYDVKM. Trimming removed 8 bases at V and 3 bases at J, with 13 bases between. The CDR3 has 13 residues. This chain's CDR3 is CASAPAGDYGYTF. The CDR3 nucleotides are TGTGCCAGCGCTCCGGCAGGGGACTATGGCTACACCTTC.

The V and J genes are TRBV3-1 (or the pseudogene TRBV3-2) and TRBJ2-1; TRBD2 might be the D (6 bases). The CDR3 has 13 residues. The germline V gene has CDR1 LGHDT and CDR2 YNNKEL (reference sequence). The V gene lost 0 bases and the J gene lost 9 bases, with 9 bases spanning the gap. The CDR3 spells CASSQDWRAEQFF. The CDR3 coding sequence is TGTGCCAGCAGCCAAGACTGGAGGGCTGAGCAGTTCTTC.